One and the same sample provided the 3 T cell receptor beta chains below, sequenced in a study of control samples from healthy donors and cancer patients (dated by TCRdb to the early 2020s). Libraries were prepared through the immunoSEQ multiplex PCR assay. TCRdb's version of the immuneACCESS table is confined to in-frame rearrangements and falls short of the full clone set. An unresolved V gene accounts for under half of the shortfall where checked; the remainder is of unknown origin. In this sample the table shows 95,000 to 130,000 clones, approximately 90% of which occur a single time. Around 2.5% of the sample belongs to the ten largest clones. The sequenced material came from blood. Receptor source: a woman aged 70 to 79 in good health.

CDR3 nucleotide sequence: TGCGCCAGCAGCCGGGGGCTAGCGGCAGTCTCCTACGAGCAGTACTTC. It yields the protein CASSRGLAAVSYEQYF. The J gene is TRBJ2-7, the V gene TRBV5-1; D possibly corresponds to TRBD2 (7 bases). The germline V gene has CDR1 SGHRS and CDR2 YFSETQ. V was shortened by 4 bases and J by 0 bases, with 17 bases between the two germline ends. There are 16 residues in the CDR3.

The sample holds one count of this clone. An end of the junction does not agree with germline; a read error may underlie this. The chain uses TRBV7-7 and TRBJ1-1; 9 nucleotides align to TRBD1. CDR1 and CDR2 from the germline V gene are SSHAT and FNYEAQ (reference sequence). This CDR3 is 17 amino acids long. The CDR3 DNA is TGTGCTAGCAGCTTAGGTGGGACAGGGCTAGGGTACACTGAAGCTTTCTTT. It encodes CASSLGGTGLGYTEAFF.

The chain links TRBV4-3 to TRBJ2-3, with no clear D. The germline CDR1 and CDR2 sequences are LGHNA and YSLEER. CDR3 length: 12 amino acids. V was clipped by 0 bases and J by 6 bases, with 4 bases between them. The CDR3 sequence: CASSQDRDTQYF. CDR3 in DNA: TGCGCCAGCAGCCAAGACCGGGATACGCAGTATTTT.